This passage covers 8 T cell receptor beta chains from one sample sequenced in a study of shared clonotypes between healthy human individuals. Sequenced by immunoSEQ multiplex PCR; TCRdb stores in-frame clones only, minus some. The sample contains about 960,000 clones, roughly 72% of which appear only once. Sequencing input: memory CD4+ T cells sorted from blood. Described subset: CD45RA-negative fraction. The receptors were gathered from a man between 18 and 35 years old in good health.

The genes are TRBV6-6 and TRBJ2-7; a weak D match, TRBD2 (5 bases). The CDR3 runs to 12 residues. The V gene lost 8 bases and the J gene lost 4 bases, with 12 bases spanning the gap. CDR1 and CDR2 from the germline V gene are MNHNY and SVGAGI (reference sequence). CDR3 protein: CASGYGEYEQYF. In nucleotides, the CDR3 is TGTGCCAGCGGGTACGGGGAGTACGAGCAGTACTTC.

This clone has more than one count but fewer than ten. The chain employs TRBV5-1 and TRBJ1-1; possible D gene TRBD1, 6 bases. The germline CDR1 and CDR2 sequences are SGHRS and YFSETQ. With 3 bases removed from V and 1 base from J, the gap between germline ends came to 10 bases. The CDR3 covers 14 residues. The CDR3 loop is CASSSGAANTEAFF. As DNA, the CDR3 is TGCGCCAGCAGCTCGGGGGCAGCGAACACTGAAGCTTTCTTT.

The CDR3: CASSQDWGLAGGPQETQYF. In DNA form, the CDR3 reads TGCGCCAGCAGCCAAGATTGGGGTCTAGCGGGAGGGCCGCAGGAGACCCAGTACTTC. The J gene is TRBJ2-5, the V gene TRBV4-3; 12 bases align to TRBD2. Germline assignment: CDR1 LGHNA and CDR2 YSLEER. The CDR3 has 19 amino acids. The ends lost 0 bases at V and 5 bases at J; junction bases unmatched: 13.

Remarks on this clone: Since a much larger clone is just one base distant, this may be a read error. Other DNA sequences from this sample encode an identical CDR3 as well. This chain uses TRBV28 with TRBJ2-7; the D gene is possibly TRBD1 (5 bases). Germline CDR1 and CDR2: MDHEN and SYDVKM. V was clipped by 3 bases and J by 1 base, with 7 bases between them. The CDR3 runs to 13 residues. The CDR3 sequence is CASSFAGSYEQYF. The DNA for the CDR3 is TGTGCCAGCAGTTTCGCAGGGTCCTACGAGCAGTACTTC.

This clone was observed a few times. This chain connects TRBV30 to TRBJ1-1, with D unresolved. Between the trimmed V and J ends, which lost 0 bases and 7 bases, there was a span of 9 bases. CDR1 is GTSNPN, CDR2 SVGIG, per germline (reference sequence). The CDR3 is made up of 12 amino acids. CDR3 sequence reads: CAWSVGSNEAFF. The CDR3 DNA reads as TGTGCCTGGAGTGTAGGATCTAATGAAGCTTTCTTT. Full variable domain (rest looked up from reference TRBV30 and TRBJ1-1): SQTIHQWPATLVQPVGSPLSLECTVEGTSNPNLYWYRQAAGRGLQLLFYSVGIGQISSEVPQNLSASRPQDRQFILSSKKLLLSDSGFYLCAWSVGSNEAFFGQGTRLTVV.

V and J are TRBV6-4 and TRBJ2-3; 8 bases are a match to TRBD2. Germline CDR1 and CDR2: MRHNA and SNTAGT. V trimming: 7 bases; J trimming: 2 bases; junction bases outside the gene matches: 14. The CDR3 consists of 17 residues. CDR3: CASMIPKRGQYTDTQYF. The CDR3 bases are TGTGCCAGCATGATACCCAAGCGGGGGCAGTACACAGATACGCAGTATTTT.

A note on this clone: Other DNA sequences of this sample code for an identical CDR3. The chain carries TRBV11-3 and TRBJ2-6; D not resolved. There are 15 residues in the CDR3. Deletions cut 3 bases from V and 0 bases from J, with 6 bases between. Germline lookup yields CDR1 SGHNT and CDR2 YENEEA. As DNA, the CDR3 is TGTGCCAGCAGCTTGGATAGCTCTGGGGCCAACGTCCTGACTTTC. Amino acid sequence: CASSLDSSGANVLTF.

The J gene is TRBJ2-2, the V gene TRBV7-6, with 10 nucleotides matching TRBD1. Germline loops: CDR1 SGHVS, CDR2 FNYEAQ. With 1 base clipped from V and 4 bases from J, the junction kept 6 bases outside the gene matches. The CDR3 has 17 residues. CDR3 residues: CASSLGSGTGVTGELFF. The CDR3 nucleotides are TGTGCCAGCAGCTTAGGGTCCGGGACAGGGGTCACCGGGGAGCTGTTTTTT.